These 14 T cell receptor beta chains originate from one sample sequenced in a study of blood T cells in healthy people across ages. A sample-barcoded 5' primer and a J-beta primer mix were used in a second PCR of roughly 7 to 11 cycles. TCRdb independently ran MiXCR on the 5' RACE reads; one entry per CDR3 protein. In the table there are around 1.5 million distinct CDR3 sequences, around two fifths of which are singletons. Sequences were obtained from blood. Receptor source: a young woman in good health.

The V gene is TRBV11-2, the J gene TRBJ1-2, with TRBD1 matching 7 bases. Germline CDR1 and CDR2: SGHAT and FQNNGV. The CDR3 loop spans 15 amino acids. The junction had 7 bases not matched to a gene; V was cut back by 4 bases and J by 2 bases. This CDR3 is CASSSPRDSNYGYTF. The CDR3 DNA follows: TGTGCCAGCAGCTCACCTAGGGACAGCAACTATGGCTACACCTTC.

The rearrangement uses TRBV9 and TRBJ2-7; TRBD2 matches at 10 bases. Germline V gene lookup returns CDR1 SGDLS and CDR2 YYNGEE. The V segment lost 0 bases and the J segment 4 bases; nucleotides outside the gene matches: 10. This CDR3 region has 17 residues. The CDR3 DNA sequence: TGTGCCAGCAGCGTAGGACCACCGGGACTAGCGTCGTACGAGCAGTACTTC. The encoded protein is CASSVGPPGLASYEQYF.

The sample holds a few counts of this clonotype. The chain recombines TRBV20-1 with TRBJ2-7, with a possible D match to TRBD1 (6 bases). CDR1 DFQATT and CDR2 SNEGSKA come from the germline V gene (reference sequence). Trimming removed 4 bases at V and 2 bases at J, with 12 bases between. This CDR3 has 13 residues. In DNA, the CDR3 is TGCAGTGCTACGGGACAAGAACCCTACGAGCAGTACTTC. Translation: CSATGQEPYEQYF.

The chain has TRBV2 and TRBJ2-1, with 11 bases identical to TRBD2. The CDR3 spans 14 residues. Per germline, CDR1 SNHLY and CDR2 FYNNEI. V dropped 5 bases and J dropped 9; count of bases not matched to a gene: 6. The CDR3 coding sequence is TGTGCCAGCAGTTATAGCGGGGGGGCCAGTGAGCAGTTCTTC. It specifies CASSYSGGASEQFF.

The chain joins TRBV20-1 to TRBJ2-3; D remains ambiguous. CDR3 length: 16 residues. V was clipped by 2 bases and J by 5 bases, with 20 bases between them. Germline assignment: CDR1 DFQATT and CDR2 SNEGSKA (reference sequence). CDR3 sequence (DNA): TGCAGTGCTAGACCCCAAGGAGTAGAGATAAGAGATACGCAGTATTTT. This encodes CSARPQGVEIRDTQYF.

The table lists this clonotype with a few counts. The V call is TRBV5-1, the J call TRBJ2-1; D is unresolved. This CDR3 has 14 amino acids. Germline CDR1 SGHRS, CDR2 YFSETQ. V was pared by 0 bases and J by 6 bases, with 10 bases between. The CDR3 DNA sequence: TGCGCCAGCAGCTTGGACGAGTCGCTCAATGAGCAGTTCTTC. Amino acid sequence: CASSLDESLNEQFF. Together with reference TRBV5-1 and TRBJ2-1, the CDR3 gives the full variable domain: KAGVTQTPRYLIKTRGQQVTLSCSPISGHRSVSWYQQTPGQGLQFLFEYFSETQRNKGNFPGRFSGRQFSNSRSEMNVSTLELGDSALYLCASSLDESLNEQFFGPGTRLTVL.

V and J are TRBV10-3 and TRBJ2-1; weak D call: TRBD1 (5 bases). CDR1 ENHRY and CDR2 SYGVKD come from the germline V gene. The CDR3 sequence is 13 residues long. V was trimmed by 0 bases and J by 10 bases, leaving 10 bases between them. This chain's CDR3 is CAISESQGYEQFF. The CDR3 coding sequence is TGTGCCATCAGTGAGTCCCAGGGCTACGAGCAGTTCTTC.

This clonotype was detected a few times. The V and J genes are TRBV6-2 or TRBV6-3 and TRBJ2-3; D ambiguous. This CDR3 is 16 amino acids long. V was pared by 5 bases and J by 0 bases, with 15 bases between. Germline-derived CDR1 and CDR2 are MNHEY and SVGEGT. CDR3: CASSSPGGPSTDTQYF. The DNA of the CDR3 is TGTGCCAGCAGTAGCCCGGGTGGCCCTAGCACAGATACGCAGTATTTT.

This clonotype was picked up a small number of times. This sequence joins TRBV5-1 and TRBJ2-1; TRBD2 aligns across 11 bases. Trimming took 4 bases from V and 3 from J; bases not matched to a gene: 6. CDR1 is SGHRS, CDR2 YFSETQ, per germline. The CDR3 runs to 16 residues. CDR3 protein: CASSTRLAGNYNEQFF. The CDR3 coding sequence is TGCGCCAGCAGCACCCGACTAGCGGGGAACTACAATGAGCAGTTCTTC.

This chain uses TRBV27 with TRBJ2-7; D is ambiguous. Germline assignment: CDR1 MNHEY and CDR2 SMNVEV (reference sequence). Trimming took 2 bases from V and 3 from J, leaving 11 bases between them. This CDR3 spans 14 amino acids. Here the CDR3 DNA reads TGTGCCAGCAGTTTAGCGTATACAAACTACGAGCAGTACTTC. Translated, it gives CASSLAYTNYEQYF.

This clonotype was detected a few times. The J gene is TRBJ1-5, the V gene TRBV27, with D uncertain. Germline V CDR1 and CDR2: MNHEY, SMNVEV (reference sequence). The CDR3 is made up of 20 amino acids. Trimming took off 4 bases at V and 0 bases at J, with 25 bases between the two ends. CDR3 residues: CASSSPTEEGALYSNQPQHF. In nucleotides, the CDR3 is TGTGCCAGCAGTTCCCCAACGGAGGAGGGAGCCCTTTATAGCAATCAGCCCCAGCATTTT.

J is TRBJ1-1 and V is TRBV6-5; D gene unclear. The V end was cut by 4 bases, the J end by 5 bases, with 14 bases between. CDR1 is MNHEY and CDR2 is SVGAGI in the germline V gene. CDR3 length equals 14 residues. The CDR3 is CASSSHEGMTEAFF. CDR3 nucleotides: TGTGCCAGCAGTTCCCACGAGGGAATGACTGAAGCTTTCTTT.

J is TRBJ2-7 and V is TRBV2; D is possibly TRBD1 or TRBD2 (5 bases each). The V and J ends lost 8 bases and 8 bases respectively, with 19 bases between them. This CDR3 has 13 residues. Germline CDR1 SNHLY, CDR2 FYNNEI. Here the CDR3 DNA reads TGTGCCAGCCTCCGGGACGGAGCATTAAAGCAGTACTTC. It specifies CASLRDGALKQYF.

The table lists this clonotype with a few counts. The gene calls are TRBV6-2 or TRBV6-3 and TRBJ2-1; the match to TRBD2 covers 7 bases. The length of the CDR3 is 15 residues. Per germline, CDR1 MNHEY and CDR2 SVGEGT. J lost 4 bases, V lost 6 bases, and 9 bases had no gene match. CDR3: CASRPRGLLYNEQFF. The CDR3 DNA reads TGTGCCAGCAGGCCTCGGGGACTACTATACAATGAGCAGTTCTTC.